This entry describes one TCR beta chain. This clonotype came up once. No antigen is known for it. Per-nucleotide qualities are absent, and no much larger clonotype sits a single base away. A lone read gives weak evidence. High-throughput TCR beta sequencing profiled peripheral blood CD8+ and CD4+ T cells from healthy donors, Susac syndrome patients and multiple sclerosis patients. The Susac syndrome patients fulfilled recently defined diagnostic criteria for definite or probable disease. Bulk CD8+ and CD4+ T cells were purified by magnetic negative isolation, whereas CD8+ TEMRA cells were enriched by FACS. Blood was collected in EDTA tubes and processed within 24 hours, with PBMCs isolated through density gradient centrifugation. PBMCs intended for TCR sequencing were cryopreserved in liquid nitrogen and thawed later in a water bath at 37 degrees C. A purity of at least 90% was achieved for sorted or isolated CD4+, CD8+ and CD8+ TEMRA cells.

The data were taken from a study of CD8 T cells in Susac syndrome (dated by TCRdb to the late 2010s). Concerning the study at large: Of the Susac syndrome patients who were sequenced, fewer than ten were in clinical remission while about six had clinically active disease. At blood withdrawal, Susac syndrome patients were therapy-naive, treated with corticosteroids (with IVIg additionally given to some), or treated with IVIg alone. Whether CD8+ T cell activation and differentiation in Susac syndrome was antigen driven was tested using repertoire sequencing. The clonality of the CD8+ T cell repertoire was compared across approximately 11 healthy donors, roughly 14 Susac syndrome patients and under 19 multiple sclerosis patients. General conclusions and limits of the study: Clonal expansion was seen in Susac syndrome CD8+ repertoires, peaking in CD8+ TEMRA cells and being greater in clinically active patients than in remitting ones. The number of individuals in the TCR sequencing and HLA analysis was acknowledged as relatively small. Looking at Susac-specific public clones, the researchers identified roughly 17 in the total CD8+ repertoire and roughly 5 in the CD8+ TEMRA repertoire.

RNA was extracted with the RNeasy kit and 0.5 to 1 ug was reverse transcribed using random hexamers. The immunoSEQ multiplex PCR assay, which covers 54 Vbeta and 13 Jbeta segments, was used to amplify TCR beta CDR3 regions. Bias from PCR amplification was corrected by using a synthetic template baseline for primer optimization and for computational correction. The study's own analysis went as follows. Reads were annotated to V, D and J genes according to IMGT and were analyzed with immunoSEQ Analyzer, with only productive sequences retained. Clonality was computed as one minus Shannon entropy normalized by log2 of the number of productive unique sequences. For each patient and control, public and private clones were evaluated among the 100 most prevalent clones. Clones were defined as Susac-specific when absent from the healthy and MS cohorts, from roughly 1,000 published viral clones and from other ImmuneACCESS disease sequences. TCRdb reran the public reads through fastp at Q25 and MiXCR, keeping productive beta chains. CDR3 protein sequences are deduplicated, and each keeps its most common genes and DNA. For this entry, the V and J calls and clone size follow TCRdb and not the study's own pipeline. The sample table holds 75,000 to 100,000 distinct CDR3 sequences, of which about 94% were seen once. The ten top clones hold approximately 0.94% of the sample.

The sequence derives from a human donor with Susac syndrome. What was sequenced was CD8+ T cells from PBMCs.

The CDR3 in this case is CASSQPYTQTGTAQETQYF. The DNA sequence is as follows: TGTGCCAGCAGCCAACCTTACACCCAAACCGGGACAGCTCAAGAGACCCAGTACTTC. The chain joins TRBV3-1 to TRBJ2-5, with 7 bases matching TRBD1. From the germline V gene (reference sequence), CDR1 is LGHDT and CDR2 is YNNKEL. The CDR3 goes from the cysteine to the phenylalanine over 19 residues. The read is trimmed to its CDR3 DNA, 57 bases read in frame from base 1. Trimming takes 2 bases off V and 2 bases off J; junction bases not matched to a gene: 17.